This entry describes one T cell receptor beta chain. Its antigen is as yet unknown. Via MiXCR, TCRdb re-called the 5' RACE reads, giving one row per CDR3 protein. The sample yields more than 300,000 distinct CDR3 sequences, 11% seen once. The data originate from a study of CD8 T cells in ankylosing spondylitis. There are 11 residues in the CDR3. Germline V gene lookup returns CDR1 SGHAT and CDR2 FQNNGV. Study observations and caveats: Apparently characteristic of ankylosing spondylitis blood was a TCR beta motif (fewer than ten highly homologous variants). Clones tied to disease were said to be significantly enriched in matched ankylosing spondylitis synovial fluid. A number of the motif variants had already been described in reactive arthritis synovial fluid and blood.

Source material: blood, either unsorted or a sorted T cell fraction (not recorded which). This clonotype was sampled from a female donor with ankylosing spondylitis or in good health (not recorded which). The rearrangement uses TRBV11-2 and TRBJ2-1, with TRBD2 identical over 10 bases. CDR3 nucleotide sequence: TGTGCAGGTGGACTAGCGGAAAAGCAGTTCTTC. This gives the protein CAGGLAEKQFF.